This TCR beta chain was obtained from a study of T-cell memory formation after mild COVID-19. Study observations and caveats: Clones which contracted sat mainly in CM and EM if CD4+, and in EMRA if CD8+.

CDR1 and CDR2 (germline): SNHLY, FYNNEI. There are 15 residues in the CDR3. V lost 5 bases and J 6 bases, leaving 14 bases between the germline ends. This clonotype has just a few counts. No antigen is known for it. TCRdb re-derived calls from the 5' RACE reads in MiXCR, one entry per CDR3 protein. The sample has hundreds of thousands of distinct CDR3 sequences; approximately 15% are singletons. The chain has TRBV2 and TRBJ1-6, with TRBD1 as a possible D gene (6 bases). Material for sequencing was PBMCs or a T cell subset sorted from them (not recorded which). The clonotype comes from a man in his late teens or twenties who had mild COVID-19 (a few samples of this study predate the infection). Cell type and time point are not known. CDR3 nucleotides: TGTGCCAGCAGTAACGGGGGCTTTAGTAATTCACCCCTCCACTTT. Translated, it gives CASSNGGFSNSPLHF.